This note documents a single T cell receptor beta chain sequence. Its antigen remains unidentified. This sample is drawn from a study of identical twins. Donors were all healthy Caucasians. The CDR3 spans 17 residues. Trimming took 3 bases from V and 1 from J, leaving 17 bases between them. Germline V gives CDR1 SGHDT, CDR2 YYEEEE. Study results and limitations: A lower insertion count was a feature of abundant cord blood beta clonotypes, with no such feature in memory repertoires.

Via MiXCR, TCRdb re-called the 5' RACE reads, giving one row per CDR3 protein. Of around 290,000 distinct CDR3 sequences detected, 8.5% to 9.5% appear once; the ten largest clones hold under 7.5%. The sample was also linked to a second study, of yellow fever vaccine responses in identical twins.

The sequenced sample was CD8+ T cells sorted from blood. The clonotype comes from a woman aged 18-35 years in good health. This chain links TRBV5-6 with TRBJ2-1; TRBD2 might be the D (6 bases). DNA for the CDR3: TGTGCCAGCAGCTCCCCCCCCATAGGGAGGTCCTACAATGAGCAGTTCTTC. Protein: CASSSPPIGRSYNEQFF.